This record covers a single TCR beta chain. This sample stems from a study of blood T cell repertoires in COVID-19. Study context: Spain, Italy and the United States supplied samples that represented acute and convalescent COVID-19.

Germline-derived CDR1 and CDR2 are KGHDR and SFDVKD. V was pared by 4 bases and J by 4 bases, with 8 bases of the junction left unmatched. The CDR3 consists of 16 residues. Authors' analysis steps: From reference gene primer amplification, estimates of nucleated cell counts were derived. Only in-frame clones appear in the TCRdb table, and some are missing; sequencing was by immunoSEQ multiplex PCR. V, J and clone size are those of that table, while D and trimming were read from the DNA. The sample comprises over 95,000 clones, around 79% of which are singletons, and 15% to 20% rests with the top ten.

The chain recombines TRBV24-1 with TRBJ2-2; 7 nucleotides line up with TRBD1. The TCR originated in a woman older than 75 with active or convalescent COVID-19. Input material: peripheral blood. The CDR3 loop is CATSETGAYFTGELFF. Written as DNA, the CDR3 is TGTGCCACCAGTGAAACAGGGGCTTACTTCACCGGGGAGCTGTTTTTT.